Listed below are T cell receptor beta chains from one sample, sequenced in a study of shared clonotypes between healthy human individuals. Sequencing was performed with immunoSEQ multiplex PCR; in TCRdb, only in-frame clones are kept and a portion is missing. The sample consists of approximately 1.5 million clones, approximately 98.5% of them appearing once. The material sequenced was naive CD4+ T cells sorted from blood. These receptors all stem from a man under 40 in good health. Both conserved end residues are trimmed from each CDR3. Fields, in order: clone size, J gene, V gene, CDR3 protein. Some rows mark clone size as missing; the rest say once, few, many or name a class of expanded clone.

- TRBJ1-1 TRBV2 ARDRRGTEAF
- TRBJ2-7 TRBV7-9 ASSLMGDSYEQY
once TRBJ2-6 TRBV9 ASSVGPPGANVLT
- TRBJ2-7 TRBV18 ASSPPRQTYEQY
- TRBJ2-7 TRBV9 ASSPRTAPYEQY
- TRBJ2-3 TRBV4-2 ASSQASRTDTQY
- TRBJ2-7 TRBV28 ASSLSGRGSYEQY
- TRBJ2-2 TRBV29-1 SVDIWGGGELF
- TRBJ2-7 TRBV6-5 ASSPMGGEYEQY
- TRBJ2-1 TRBV6-5 ASSQGPVPI
- TRBJ2-5 TRBV7-9 ASGTAGHQY
- TRBJ1-1 TRBV7-9 ASRQGMNTEAF
- TRBJ2-1 TRBV5-1 ASSLVPIVDEQF
- TRBJ2-7 TRBV5-1 ASSSGLAGVTPPEQY
- TRBJ2-2 TRBV27 ASSRERLAGDGELF
- TRBJ2-6 TRBV27 ASGKQGGNGANVLT
- TRBJ1-5 TRBV5-1 ASSLGQGGQPQH
- TRBJ2-2 TRBV14 ASRNSGGHGELF
- TRBJ2-7 TRBV7-2 ASSRRGLIYEQY
once TRBJ1-5 TRBV7-2 ASSSTGETQPQH
once TRBJ2-4 TRBV19 ASSRELAKNIQY
once TRBJ2-7 TRBV27 ASNHRGEQY
- TRBJ1-1 TRBV10-1 ASTRTGGTEAF
- TRBJ2-7 TRBV19 ASSPDRVPPEQY
- TRBJ1-2 TRBV6-5 ASSDPLESYT
- TRBJ2-7 TRBV18 ASSPGIRYEQY
- TRBJ1-2 TRBV4-3 ASSQDRDPGAWYGYT
- TRBJ2-2 TRBV19 ATGGYTGELF
- TRBJ2-1 TRBV11-3 ASSPPGLAGVYNEQF
- TRBJ2-1 TRBV14 ASSRGNFNEQF
- TRBJ2-3 TRBV5-1 ASSLGLQITDTQY
- TRBJ2-5 TRBV2 AGNSGRQETQY